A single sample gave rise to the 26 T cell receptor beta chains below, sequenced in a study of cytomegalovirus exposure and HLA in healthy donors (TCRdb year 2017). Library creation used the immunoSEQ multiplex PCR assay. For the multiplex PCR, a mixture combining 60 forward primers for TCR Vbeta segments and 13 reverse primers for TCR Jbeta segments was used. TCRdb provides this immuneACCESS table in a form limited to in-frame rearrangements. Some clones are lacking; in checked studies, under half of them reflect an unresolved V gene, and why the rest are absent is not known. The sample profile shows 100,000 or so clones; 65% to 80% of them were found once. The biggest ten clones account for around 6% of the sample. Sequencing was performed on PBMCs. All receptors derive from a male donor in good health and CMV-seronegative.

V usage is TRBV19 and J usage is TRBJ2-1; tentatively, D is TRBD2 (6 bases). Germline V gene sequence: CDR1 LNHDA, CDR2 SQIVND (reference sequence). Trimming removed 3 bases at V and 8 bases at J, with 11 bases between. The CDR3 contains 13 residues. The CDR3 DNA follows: TGTGCCAGTAGTATGGGGGGACGATATGAGCAGTTCTTC. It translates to CASSMGGRYEQFF.

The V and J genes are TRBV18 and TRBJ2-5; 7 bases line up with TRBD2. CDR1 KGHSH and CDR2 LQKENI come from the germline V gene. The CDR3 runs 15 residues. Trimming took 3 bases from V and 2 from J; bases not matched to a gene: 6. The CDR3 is CASSPLAALQETQYF. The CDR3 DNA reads TGTGCCAGCTCACCTCTAGCGGCGCTGCAAGAGACCCAGTACTTC.

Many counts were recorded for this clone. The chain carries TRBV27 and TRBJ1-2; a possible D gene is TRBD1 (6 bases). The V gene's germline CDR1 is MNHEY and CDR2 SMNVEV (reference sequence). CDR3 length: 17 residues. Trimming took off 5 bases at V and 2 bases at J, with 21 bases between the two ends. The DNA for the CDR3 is TGTGCCAGCAGTCCCAACTATACAGGGCTGAAGAACTATGGCTACACCTTC. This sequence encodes CASSPNYTGLKNYGYTF.

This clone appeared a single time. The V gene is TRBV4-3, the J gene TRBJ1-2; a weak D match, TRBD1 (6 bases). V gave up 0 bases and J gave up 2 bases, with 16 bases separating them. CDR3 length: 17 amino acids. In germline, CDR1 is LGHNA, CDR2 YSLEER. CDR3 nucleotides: TGCGCCAGCAGCCAAGATGGGCCAGGGGAGGGCAACTATGGCTACACCTTC. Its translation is CASSQDGPGEGNYGYTF.

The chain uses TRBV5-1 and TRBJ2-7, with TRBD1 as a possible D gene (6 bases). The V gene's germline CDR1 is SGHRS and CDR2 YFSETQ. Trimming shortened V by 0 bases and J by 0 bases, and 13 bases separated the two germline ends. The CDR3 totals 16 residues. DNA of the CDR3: TGCGCCAGCAGCTTGGCGTACGGGACAAACTCCTACGAGCAGTACTTC. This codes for CASSLAYGTNSYEQYF.

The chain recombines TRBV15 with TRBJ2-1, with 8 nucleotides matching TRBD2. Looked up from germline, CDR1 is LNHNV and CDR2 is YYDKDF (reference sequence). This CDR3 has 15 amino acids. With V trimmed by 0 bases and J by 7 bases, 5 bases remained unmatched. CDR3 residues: CATSREGAGENEQFF. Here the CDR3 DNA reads TGTGCCACCAGCAGAGAAGGAGCGGGAGAGAATGAGCAGTTCTTC.

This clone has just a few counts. The CDR3 reads CASRTANSNQPQHF. The DNA for the CDR3 is TGTGCCAGCAGGACAGCGAATAGCAATCAGCCCCAGCATTTT. This chain uses TRBV6-6 with TRBJ1-5, with D perhaps matching TRBD1 (5 bases). The CDR3 covers 14 residues. Trimming shortened V by 6 bases and J by 0 bases, and 9 bases separated the two germline ends. Germline CDR1 reads MNHNY; CDR2 reads SVGAGI (reference sequence).

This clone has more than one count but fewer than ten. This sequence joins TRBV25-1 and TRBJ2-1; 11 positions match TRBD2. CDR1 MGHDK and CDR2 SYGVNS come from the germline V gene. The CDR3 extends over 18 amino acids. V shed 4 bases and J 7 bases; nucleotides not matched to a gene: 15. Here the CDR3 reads CASSVSSGRAGGRNEQFF. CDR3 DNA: TGTGCCAGCAGTGTGAGTAGCGGGAGGGCCGGGGGTAGGAATGAGCAGTTCTTC.

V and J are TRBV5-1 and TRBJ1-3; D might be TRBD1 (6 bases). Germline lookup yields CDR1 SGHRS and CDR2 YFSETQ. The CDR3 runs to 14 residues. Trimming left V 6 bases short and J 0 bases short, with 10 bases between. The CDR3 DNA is TGCGCCAGCAAAGGACAGAGCTCTGGAAACACCATATATTTT. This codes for CASKGQSSGNTIYF.

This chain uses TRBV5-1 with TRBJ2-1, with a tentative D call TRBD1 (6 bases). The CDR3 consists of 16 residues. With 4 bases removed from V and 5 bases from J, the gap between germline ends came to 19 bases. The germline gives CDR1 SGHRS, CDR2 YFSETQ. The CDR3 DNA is TGCGCCAGCAGCGGACGCTGGGGGCAGGCGGACAATGAGCAGTTCTTC. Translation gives CASSGRWGQADNEQFF.

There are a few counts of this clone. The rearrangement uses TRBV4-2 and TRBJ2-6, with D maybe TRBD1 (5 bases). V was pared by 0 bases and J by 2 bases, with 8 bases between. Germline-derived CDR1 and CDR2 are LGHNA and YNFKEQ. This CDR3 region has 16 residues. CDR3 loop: CASSQEWGTGANVLTF. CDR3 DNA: TGTGCCAGCAGCCAAGAGTGGGGCACTGGGGCCAACGTCCTGACTTTC.

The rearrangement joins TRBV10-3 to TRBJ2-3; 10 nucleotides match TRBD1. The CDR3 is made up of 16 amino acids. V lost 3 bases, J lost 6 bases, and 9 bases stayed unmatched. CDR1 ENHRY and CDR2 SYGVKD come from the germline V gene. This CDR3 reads CAISDPDRGKRDTQYF. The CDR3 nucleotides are TGTGCCATCAGTGACCCGGACAGGGGGAAAAGGGATACGCAGTATTTT.

CDR3 sequence: CATSGGPYEQYF. As DNA, the CDR3 is TGTGCCACCTCGGGGGGCCCCTACGAGCAGTACTTC. The V gene is TRBV2, the J gene TRBJ2-7; tentative D call: TRBD2 (7 bases). V shed 10 bases and J shed 2 bases, with 12 bases lying between them. Germline assignment: CDR1 SNHLY and CDR2 FYNNEI. This CDR3 region has 12 residues.

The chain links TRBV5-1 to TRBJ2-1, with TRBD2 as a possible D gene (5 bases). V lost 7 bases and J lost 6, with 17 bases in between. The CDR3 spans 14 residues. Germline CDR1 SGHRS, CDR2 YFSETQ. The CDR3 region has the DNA TGCGCCAGCGGCTGGCGGACTTCATCCAATGAGCAGTTCTTC. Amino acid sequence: CASGWRTSSNEQFF.

The CDR3 loop reads CASIPNREPTTEAFF. The CDR3 DNA is TGTGCCAGCATCCCCAACAGGGAGCCCACTACTGAAGCTTTCTTT. The chain combines TRBV6-4 with TRBJ1-1; maybe TRBD1 (6 bases). The V and J ends lost 7 bases and 5 bases respectively, with 20 bases between them. The CDR3 spans 15 residues. Per germline, CDR1 MRHNA and CDR2 SNTAGT.

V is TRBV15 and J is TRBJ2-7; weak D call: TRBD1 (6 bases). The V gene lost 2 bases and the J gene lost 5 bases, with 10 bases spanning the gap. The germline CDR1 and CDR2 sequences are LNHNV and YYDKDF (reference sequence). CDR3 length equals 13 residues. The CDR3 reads CATSRIPGDEQYF. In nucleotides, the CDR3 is TGTGCCACCAGCAGAATACCAGGGGACGAGCAGTACTTC.

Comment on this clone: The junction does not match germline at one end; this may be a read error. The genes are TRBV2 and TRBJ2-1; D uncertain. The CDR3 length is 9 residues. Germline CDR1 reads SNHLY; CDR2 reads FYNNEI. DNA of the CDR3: TGTGCCAGCAGTGAGGGCGCGCTCTTC. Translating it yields CASSEGALF.

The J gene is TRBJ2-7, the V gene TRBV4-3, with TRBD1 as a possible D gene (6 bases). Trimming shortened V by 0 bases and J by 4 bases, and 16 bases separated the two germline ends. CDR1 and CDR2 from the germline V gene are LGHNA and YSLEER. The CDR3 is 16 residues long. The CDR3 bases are TGCGCCAGCAGCCAAGAGAGATACCCGACAGGATACGAGCAGTACTTC. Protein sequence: CASSQERYPTGYEQYF.

The CDR3 here is CASSPTLAGDTQYF. CDR3 bases: TGTGCCAGCAGCCCTACACTAGCGGGAGATACGCAGTATTTT. The chain joins TRBV7-3 to TRBJ2-3; 9 nucleotides agree with TRBD2. Trimming at V came to 5 bases and at J to 5 bases, leaving 5 bases not matched to a gene. Germline CDR1 is SGHTA and CDR2 is FQGTGA. The CDR3 is 14 residues long. Full variable domain (remainder filled in from reference TRBV7-3 and TRBJ2-3): GAGVSQTPSNKVTEKGKYVELRCDPISGHTALYWYRQSLGQGPEFLIYFQGTGAADDSGLPNDRFFAVRPEGSVSTLKIQRTERGDSAVYLCASSPTLAGDTQYFGPGTRLTVL.

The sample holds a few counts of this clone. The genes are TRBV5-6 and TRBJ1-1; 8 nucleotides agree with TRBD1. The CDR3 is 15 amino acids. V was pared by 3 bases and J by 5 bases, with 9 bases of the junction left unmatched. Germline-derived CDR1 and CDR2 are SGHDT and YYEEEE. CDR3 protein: CASSSAGGAGTEAFF. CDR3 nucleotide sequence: TGTGCCAGCAGCTCGGCAGGGGGCGCAGGTACTGAAGCTTTCTTT.

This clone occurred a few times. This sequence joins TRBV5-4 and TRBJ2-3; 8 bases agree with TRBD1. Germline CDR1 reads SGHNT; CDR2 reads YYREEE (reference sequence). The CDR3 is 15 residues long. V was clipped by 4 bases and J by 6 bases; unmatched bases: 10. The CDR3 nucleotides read TGTGCCAGCAGCCCCGGACAGGGCCCCAGGGATACGCAGTATTTT. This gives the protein CASSPGQGPRDTQYF.

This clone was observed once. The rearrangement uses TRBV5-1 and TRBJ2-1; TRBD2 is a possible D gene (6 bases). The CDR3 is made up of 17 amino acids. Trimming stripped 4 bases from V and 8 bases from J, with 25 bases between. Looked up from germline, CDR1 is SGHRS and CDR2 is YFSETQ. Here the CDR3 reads CASSLTRSGITMDEQFF. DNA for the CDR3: TGCGCCAGCAGCCTGACCCGTAGCGGTATTACGATGGATGAGCAGTTCTTC. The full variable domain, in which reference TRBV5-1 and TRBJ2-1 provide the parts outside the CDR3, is KAGVTQTPRYLIKTRGQQVTLSCSPISGHRSVSWYQQTPGQGLQFLFEYFSETQRNKGNFPGRFSGRQFSNSRSEMNVSTLELGDSALYLCASSLTRSGITMDEQFFGPGTRLTVL.

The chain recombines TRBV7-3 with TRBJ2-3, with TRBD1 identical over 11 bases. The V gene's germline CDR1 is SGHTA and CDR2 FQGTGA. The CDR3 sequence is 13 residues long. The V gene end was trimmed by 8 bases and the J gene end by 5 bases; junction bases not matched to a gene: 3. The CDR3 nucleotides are TGTGCCAGCGGACAGGGGGCTATAGATACGCAGTATTTT. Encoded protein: CASGQGAIDTQYF.

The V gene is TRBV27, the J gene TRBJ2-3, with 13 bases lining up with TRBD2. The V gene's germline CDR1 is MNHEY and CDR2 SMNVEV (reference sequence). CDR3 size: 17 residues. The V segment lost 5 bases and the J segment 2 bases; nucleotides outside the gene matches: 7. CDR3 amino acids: CASSMTSGRHNTDTQYF. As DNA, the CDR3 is TGTGCCAGCAGTATGACTAGCGGGAGGCACAACACAGATACGCAGTATTTT.

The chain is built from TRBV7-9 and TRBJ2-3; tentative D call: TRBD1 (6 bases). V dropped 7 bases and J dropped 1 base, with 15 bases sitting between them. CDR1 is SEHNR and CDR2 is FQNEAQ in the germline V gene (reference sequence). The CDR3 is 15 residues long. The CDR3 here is CASNLLRGRTDTQYF. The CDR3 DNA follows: TGTGCCAGCAATCTCCTCAGGGGACGCACAGATACGCAGTATTTT.

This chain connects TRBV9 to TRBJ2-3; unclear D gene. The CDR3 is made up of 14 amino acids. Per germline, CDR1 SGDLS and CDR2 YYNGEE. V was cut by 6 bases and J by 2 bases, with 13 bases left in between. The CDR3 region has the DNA TGTGCCAGCAATCGCATCGCTAACACAGATACGCAGTATTTT. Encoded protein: CASNRIANTDTQYF.